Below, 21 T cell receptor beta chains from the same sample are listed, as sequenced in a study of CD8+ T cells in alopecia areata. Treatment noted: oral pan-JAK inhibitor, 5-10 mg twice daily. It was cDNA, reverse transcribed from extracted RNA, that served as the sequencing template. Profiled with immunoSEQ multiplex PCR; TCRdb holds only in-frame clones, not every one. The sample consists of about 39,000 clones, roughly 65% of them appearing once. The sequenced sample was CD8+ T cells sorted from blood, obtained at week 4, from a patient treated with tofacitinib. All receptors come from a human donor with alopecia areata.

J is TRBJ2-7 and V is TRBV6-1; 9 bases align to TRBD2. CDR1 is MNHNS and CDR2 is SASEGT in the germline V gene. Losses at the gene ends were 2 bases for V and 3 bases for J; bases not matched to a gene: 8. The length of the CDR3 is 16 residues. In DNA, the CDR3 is TGTGCCAGCAGTGAATGGGGGAGCGGGGGGCTCTACGAGCAGTACTTC. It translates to CASSEWGSGGLYEQYF.

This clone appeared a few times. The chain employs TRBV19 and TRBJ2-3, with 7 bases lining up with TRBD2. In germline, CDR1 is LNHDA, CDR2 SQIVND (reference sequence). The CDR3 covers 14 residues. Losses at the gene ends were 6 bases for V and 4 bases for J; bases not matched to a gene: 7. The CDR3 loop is CASRTSSSSDTQYF. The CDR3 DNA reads TGTGCCAGTAGGACTAGCAGTTCCTCAGATACGCAGTATTTT. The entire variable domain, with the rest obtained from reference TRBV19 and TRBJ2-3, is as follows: DGGITQSPKYLFRKEGQNVTLSCEQNLNHDAMYWYRQDPGQGLRLIYYSQIVNDFQKGDIAEGYSVSREKKESFPLTVTSAQKNPTAFYLCASRTSSSSDTQYFGPGTRLTVL.

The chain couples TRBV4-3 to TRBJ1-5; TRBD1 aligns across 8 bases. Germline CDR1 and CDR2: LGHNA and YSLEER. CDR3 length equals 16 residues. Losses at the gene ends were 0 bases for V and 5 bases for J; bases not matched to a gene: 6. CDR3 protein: CASSQDITGGYQPQHF. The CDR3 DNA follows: TGCGCCAGCAGCCAAGATATAACAGGGGGGTATCAGCCCCAGCATTTT.

Written as DNA, the CDR3 is TGTGCCTGGAGTGATTCAGGACAGGGAGCCGAGCAGTACTTC. Protein sequence: CAWSDSGQGAEQYF. The chain employs TRBV30 and TRBJ2-7, with 8 bases fitting TRBD1. This CDR3 has 14 amino acids. Germline values: CDR1 GTSNPN, CDR2 SVGIG (reference sequence). J gave up 6 bases and V 1 base, and 8 bases lay outside the gene matches.

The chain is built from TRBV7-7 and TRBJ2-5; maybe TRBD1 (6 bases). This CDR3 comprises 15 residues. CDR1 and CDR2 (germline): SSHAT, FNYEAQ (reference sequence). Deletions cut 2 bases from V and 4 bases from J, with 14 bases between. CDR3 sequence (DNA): TGTGCCAGCAGCTTAACAGGGTCATTTGGAGAGACCCAGTACTTC. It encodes CASSLTGSFGETQYF.

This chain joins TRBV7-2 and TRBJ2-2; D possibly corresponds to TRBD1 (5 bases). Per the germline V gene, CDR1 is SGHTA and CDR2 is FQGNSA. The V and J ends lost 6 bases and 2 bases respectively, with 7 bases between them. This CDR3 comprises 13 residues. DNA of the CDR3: TGTGCCAGCAGGGGGCCCAACACCGGGGAGCTGTTTTTT. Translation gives CASRGPNTGELFF.

The CDR3, as DNA: TGCAGCGTCCAGGGGGAGGTGAACACTGAAGCTTTCTTT. It is translated as CSVQGEVNTEAFF. The V gene is TRBV29-1, the J gene TRBJ1-1; 7 nucleotides line up with TRBD1. This CDR3 has 13 residues. J lost 0 bases, V lost 6 bases, and 4 bases had no gene match. Germline V gene data show CDR1 as SQVTM and CDR2 as ANQGSEA.

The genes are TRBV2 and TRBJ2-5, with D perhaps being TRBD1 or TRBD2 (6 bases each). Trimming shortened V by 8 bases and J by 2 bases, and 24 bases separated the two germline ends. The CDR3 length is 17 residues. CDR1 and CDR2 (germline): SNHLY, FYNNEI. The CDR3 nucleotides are TGTGCCAGCGTCCCGGACAGCGGGTATGGGGGGCAAGAGACCCAGTACTTC. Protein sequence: CASVPDSGYGGQETQYF.

Here the CDR3 DNA reads TGTGCCAGCAGTTTATACCTCCGGACGAGCGCTGAAGCTTTCTTT. Protein product: CASSLYLRTSAEAFF. The rearrangement links TRBV27 to TRBJ1-1, with D unresolved. Germline V gives CDR1 MNHEY, CDR2 SMNVEV (reference sequence). Trimming shortened V by 1 base and J by 6 bases, and 15 bases separated the two germline ends. The CDR3 totals 15 residues.

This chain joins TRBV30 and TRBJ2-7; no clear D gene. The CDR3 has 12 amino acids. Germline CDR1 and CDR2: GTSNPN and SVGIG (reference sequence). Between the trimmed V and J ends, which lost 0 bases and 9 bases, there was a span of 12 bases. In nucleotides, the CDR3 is TGTGCCTGGAGTGTAAACGGTCCACCGCAGTACTTC. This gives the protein CAWSVNGPPQYF.

The CDR3 DNA reads as TGCAGCGCTACCGGGACAGGGTCCTCCTACGAGCAGTACTTC. This codes for CSATGTGSSYEQYF. The chain joins TRBV29-1 to TRBJ2-7; 9 bases agree with TRBD1. This CDR3 is built from 14 residues. The ends lost 7 bases at V and 0 bases at J; junction bases unmatched: 7. Germline CDR1 and CDR2: SQVTM and ANQGSEA.

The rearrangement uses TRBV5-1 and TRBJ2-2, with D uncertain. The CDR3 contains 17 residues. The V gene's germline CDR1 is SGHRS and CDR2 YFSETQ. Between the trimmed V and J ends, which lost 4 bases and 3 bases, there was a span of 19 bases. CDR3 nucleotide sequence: TGCGCCAGCAGCGGTGGACCCCCCGGCAGAGACACCGGGGAGCTGTTTTTT. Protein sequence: CASSGGPPGRDTGELFF.

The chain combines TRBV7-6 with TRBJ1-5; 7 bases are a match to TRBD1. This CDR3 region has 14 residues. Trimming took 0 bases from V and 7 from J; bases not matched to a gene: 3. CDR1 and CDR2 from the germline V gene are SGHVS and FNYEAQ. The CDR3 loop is CASSLATGEQPQHF. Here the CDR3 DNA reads TGTGCCAGCAGCTTAGCCACAGGGGAACAGCCCCAGCATTTT.

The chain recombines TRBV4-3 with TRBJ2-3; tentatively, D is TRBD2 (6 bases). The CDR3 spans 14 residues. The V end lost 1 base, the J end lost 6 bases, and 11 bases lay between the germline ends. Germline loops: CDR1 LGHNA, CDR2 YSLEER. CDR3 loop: CASSQGGLGDTQYF. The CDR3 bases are TGCGCCAGCAGCCAAGGGGGACTGGGGGATACGCAGTATTTT.

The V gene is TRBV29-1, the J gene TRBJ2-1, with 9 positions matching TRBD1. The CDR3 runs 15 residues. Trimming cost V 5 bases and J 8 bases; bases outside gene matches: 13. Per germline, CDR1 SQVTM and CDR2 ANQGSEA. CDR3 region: CSVHGQGNVGDEQFF. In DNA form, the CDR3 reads TGCAGCGTTCACGGACAGGGGAATGTGGGCGATGAGCAGTTCTTC.

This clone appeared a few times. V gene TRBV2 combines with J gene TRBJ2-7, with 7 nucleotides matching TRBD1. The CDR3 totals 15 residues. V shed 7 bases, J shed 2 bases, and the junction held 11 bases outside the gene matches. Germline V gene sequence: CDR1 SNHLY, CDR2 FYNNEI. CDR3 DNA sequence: TGTGCCAGCACCCCGTCCGGGACAGATGCCTACGAGCAGTACTTC. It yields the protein CASTPSGTDAYEQYF.

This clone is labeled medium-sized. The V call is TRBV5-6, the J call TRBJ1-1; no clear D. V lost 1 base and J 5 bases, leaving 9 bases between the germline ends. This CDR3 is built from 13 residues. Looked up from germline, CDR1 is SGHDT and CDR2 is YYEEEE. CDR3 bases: TGTGCCAGCAGCTTGATGGCCGGGACTGAAGCTTTCTTT. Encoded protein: CASSLMAGTEAFF.

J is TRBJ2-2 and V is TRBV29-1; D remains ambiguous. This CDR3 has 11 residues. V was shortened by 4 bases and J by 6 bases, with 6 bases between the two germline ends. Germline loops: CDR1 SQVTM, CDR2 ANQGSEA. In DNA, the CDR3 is TGCAGCGTTGGTAGCCCCGGGGAGCTGTTTTTT. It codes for CSVGSPGELFF.

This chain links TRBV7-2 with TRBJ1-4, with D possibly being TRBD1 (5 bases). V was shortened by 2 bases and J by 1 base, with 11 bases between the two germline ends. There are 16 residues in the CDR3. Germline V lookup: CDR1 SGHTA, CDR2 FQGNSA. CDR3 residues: CASSLTRGGTNEKLFF. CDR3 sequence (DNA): TGTGCCAGCAGCTTAACTAGGGGAGGAACTAATGAAAAACTGTTTTTT. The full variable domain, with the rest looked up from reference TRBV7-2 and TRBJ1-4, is GAGVSQSPSNKVTEKGKDVELRCDPISGHTALYWYRQSLGQGLEFLIYFQGNSAPDKSGLPSDRFSAERTGGSVSTLTIQRTQQEDSAVYLCASSLTRGGTNEKLFFGSGTQLSVL.

CDR3 sequence: CASSLDVSYEQYF. CDR3 bases: TGTGCCAGCAGTCTGGACGTCTCCTACGAGCAGTACTTC. The V gene is TRBV27, the J gene TRBJ2-7; D unclear. The CDR3 sequence is 13 residues long. Trimming removed 5 bases from V and 0 bases from J, with 8 bases in between. In germline, CDR1 is MNHEY, CDR2 SMNVEV (reference sequence).

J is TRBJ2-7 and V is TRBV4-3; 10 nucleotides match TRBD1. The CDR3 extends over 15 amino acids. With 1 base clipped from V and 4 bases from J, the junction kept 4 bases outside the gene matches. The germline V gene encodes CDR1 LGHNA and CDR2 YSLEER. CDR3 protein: CASSQGTGGAYEQYF. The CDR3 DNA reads TGCGCCAGCAGCCAAGGGACAGGGGGTGCTTACGAGCAGTACTTC.